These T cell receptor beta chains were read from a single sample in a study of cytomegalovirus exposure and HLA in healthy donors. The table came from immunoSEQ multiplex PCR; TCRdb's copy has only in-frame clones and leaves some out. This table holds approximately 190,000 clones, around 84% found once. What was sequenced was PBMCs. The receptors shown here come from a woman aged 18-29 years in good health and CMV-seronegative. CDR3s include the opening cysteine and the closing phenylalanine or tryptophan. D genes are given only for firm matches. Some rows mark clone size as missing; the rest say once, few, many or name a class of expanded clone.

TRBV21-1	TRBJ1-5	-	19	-	CASSKWRGREGLVNQPQHF	TGTGCCAGCAGCAAATGGAGGGGGCGCGAGGGTTTGGTAAATCAGCCCCAGCATTTT
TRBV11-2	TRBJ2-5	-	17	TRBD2	CASSLNPGLAGAETQYF	TGTGCCAGCAGCTTAAACCCGGGACTAGCGGGAGCAGAGACCCAGTACTTC
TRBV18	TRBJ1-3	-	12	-	CASSPERNTIYF	TGTGCCAGCTCACCAGAGAGAAACACCATATATTTT
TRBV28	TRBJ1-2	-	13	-	CASSNTGLYGYTF	TGTGCCAGCAGTAATACAGGGTTATATGGCTACACCTTC
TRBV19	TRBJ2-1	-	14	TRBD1	CASSSGQAYNEQFF	TGTGCCAGTAGTTCGGGACAGGCTTACAATGAGCAGTTCTTC
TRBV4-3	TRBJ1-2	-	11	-	CASSHYSGYTF	TGCGCCAGCAGCCACTACAGCGGCTACACCTTC
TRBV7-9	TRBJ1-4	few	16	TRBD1	CASSFSVGQGGEKLFF	TGTGCCAGCAGCTTTTCTGTGGGACAGGGTGGGGAAAAACTGTTTTTT
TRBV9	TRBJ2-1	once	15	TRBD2	CASSDLGGGYNEQFF	TGTGCCAGCAGCGACCTGGGGGGGGGTTACAATGAGCAGTTCTTC
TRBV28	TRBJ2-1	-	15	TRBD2	CASSLAGGGYNEQFF	TGTGCCAGCAGTCTAGCGGGAGGGGGATACAATGAGCAGTTCTTC
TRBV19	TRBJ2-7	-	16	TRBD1	CASSRSRGQGAYEQYF	TGTGCCAGTAGTAGATCCCGGGGACAGGGGGCCTACGAGCAGTACTTC
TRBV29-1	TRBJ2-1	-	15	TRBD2	CSVERGRAVSSEQFF	TGCAGCGTTGAACGTGGGAGGGCCGTTTCCAGTGAGCAGTTCTTC
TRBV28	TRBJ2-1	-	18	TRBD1	CASTLGQGLYSSYNEQFF	TGTGCCAGCACTCTCGGACAGGGGCTATATAGCTCCTACAATGAGCAGTTCTTC
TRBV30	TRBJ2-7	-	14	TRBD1	CAWSSGTGYYEQYF	TGTGCCTGGAGTTCCGGGACAGGGTACTACGAGCAGTACTTC
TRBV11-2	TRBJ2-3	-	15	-	CASSLLFGGTDTQYF	TGTGCCAGCAGCTTACTGTTCGGGGGCACAGATACGCAGTATTTT
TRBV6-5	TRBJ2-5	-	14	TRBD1	CASSLGTGLETQYF	TGTGCCAGCAGCCTAGGGACAGGGCTGGAGACCCAGTACTTC
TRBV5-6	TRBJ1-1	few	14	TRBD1	CASSPQGRGTEAFF	TGTGCCAGCAGCCCACAGGGGCGGGGCACTGAAGCTTTCTTT
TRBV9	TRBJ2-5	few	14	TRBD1	CASSSMQGEETQYF	TGTGCCAGCAGCAGCATGCAGGGGGAAGAGACCCAGTACTTC
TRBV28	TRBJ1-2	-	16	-	CASSYRDIRAPYGYTF	TGTGCCAGCAGTTACAGGGACATAAGGGCCCCATATGGCTACACCTTC
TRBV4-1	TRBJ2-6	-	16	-	CASSLGHYSGANVLTF	TGCGCCAGCAGCCTCGGACATTACTCTGGGGCCAACGTCCTGACTTTC
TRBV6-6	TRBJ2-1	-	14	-	CASSYVESYNEQFF	TGTGCCAGCAGTTATGTAGAATCCTACAATGAGCAGTTCTTC
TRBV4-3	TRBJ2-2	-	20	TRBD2	CASSQALPTSAGVNTGELFF	TGCGCCAGCAGCCAAGCTTTGCCGACTTCGGCGGGAGTTAACACCGGGGAGCTGTTTTTT
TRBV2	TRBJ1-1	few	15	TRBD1	CASQTIQGARTEAFF	TGTGCCAGTCAAACCATACAGGGGGCGCGCACTGAAGCTTTCTTT
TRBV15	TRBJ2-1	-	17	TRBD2	CATSRETRLAGYNEQFF	TGTGCCACCAGCAGAGAAACTAGACTAGCGGGCTACAATGAGCAGTTCTTC
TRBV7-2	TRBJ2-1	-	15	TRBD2	CASSRTSGSIYEQFF	TGTGCCAGCAGCCGGACTAGCGGGAGTATCTATGAGCAGTTCTTC
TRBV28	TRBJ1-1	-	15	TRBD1	CASSLFGQGNTEAFF	TGTGCCAGCAGTTTATTCGGACAGGGGAACACTGAAGCTTTCTTT
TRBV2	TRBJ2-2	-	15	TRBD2	CASSDMREGPGELFF	TGTGCCAGCAGTGATATGCGGGAGGGCCCCGGGGAGCTGTTTTTT
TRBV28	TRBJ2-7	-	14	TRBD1	CASQGQQKTYEQYF	TGTGCCAGCCAGGGACAGCAAAAGACCTACGAGCAGTACTTC
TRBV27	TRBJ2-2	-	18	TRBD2	CASSHRLAGGPDAGELFF	TGTGCCAGCAGTCACCGACTAGCGGGAGGGCCAGACGCCGGGGAGCTGTTTTTT
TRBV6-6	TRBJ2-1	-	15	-	CASINAKASYNEQFF	TGTGCCAGCATCAATGCGAAAGCGTCCTACAATGAGCAGTTCTTC